The 27 T cell receptor beta chains below were found in one sample sequenced in a study of T-cell reconstitution after alpha-beta-depleted transplantation in children. A library of TCRbeta sequences, prepared with unique molecular identifiers, was generated. TCRdb redid the calling of the PCR reads with MiXCR, one entry per CDR3 protein. The repertoire holds some 300,000 distinct CDR3 sequences, about 9.5% seen once, with approximately 7.6% in the top ten. Sequences were derived from PBMCs, sampled before TCRalphabeta/CD19-depleted stem cell transplant. These receptors were collected from a boy younger than two with acute myeloid leukemia, due to receive a stem cell transplant.

This clonotype was observed many times. The V and J genes are TRBV20-1 and TRBJ2-2; weak D call: TRBD1 (5 bases). V gave up 1 base and J gave up 9 bases, with 15 bases separating them. The CDR3 extends over 14 amino acids. From germline, CDR1 is DFQATT and CDR2 SNEGSKA (reference sequence). Here the CDR3 DNA reads TGCAGTGCTAGAGCCTTTTCAGGGTCCCGGGAGCTGTTTTTT. Protein: CSARAFSGSRELFF.

The V gene is TRBV10-3, the J gene TRBJ2-7; TRBD2 matches 7 bases. V was pared by 6 bases and J by 3 bases, with 8 bases of the junction left unmatched. CDR1 ENHRY and CDR2 SYGVKD come from the germline V gene. CDR3 length: 14 amino acids. This CDR3 reads CAIREKGGVYEQYF. CDR3 sequence (DNA): TGTGCCATCAGGGAAAAGGGAGGGGTCTACGAGCAGTACTTC.

The chain couples TRBV12-3 or TRBV12-4 to TRBJ2-4, with D possibly TRBD2 on 5 matching bases. The CDR3 has 14 residues. V shed 8 bases and J shed 5 bases, with 16 bases lying between them. CDR3 amino acids: CASRPGVSENIQYF. The CDR3 nucleotides are TGTGCCAGCCGTCCCGGGGTCTCGGAAAACATTCAGTACTTC.

This clonotype was recorded a few times. The chain recombines TRBV4-3 with TRBJ2-3; D gene unclear. Germline V gives CDR1 LGHNA, CDR2 YSLEER. CDR3 length equals 14 residues. The ends were cut back, 1 base at V and 4 bases at J, with 9 bases in the middle. For the CDR3, the DNA is TGCGCCAGCAGCCAAGGAGTCGGAGCAGATACGCAGTATTTT. Protein sequence: CASSQGVGADTQYF.

The CDR3 bases are TGTGCCAGCAGCCAAACAGGGGGGAGTAATGAAAAACTGTTTTTT. It codes for CASSQTGGSNEKLFF. This rearrangement joins TRBV4-2 to TRBJ1-4; 8 bases fit TRBD1. V gave up 2 bases and J gave up 4 bases; unmatched junction bases: 3. CDR3 size: 15 residues. The germline gives CDR1 LGHNA, CDR2 YNFKEQ.

This clonotype has ten or more counts. J is TRBJ2-7 and V is TRBV21-1; the table's D call TRBD1 went unverified against the DNA. TRBV21-1 is deemed a pseudogene. This CDR3 contains 12 residues. The chain's CDR3 is CASSTTGHEQYF. The CDR3 coding sequence is TGTGCCAGCAGCACCACGGGGCACGAGCAGTACTTC.

This clonotype was found once. CDR3 sequence: CASSPRGTGNSYEQYF. The CDR3 bases are TGTGCCAGCTCACCACGAGGGACAGGGAACTCCTACGAGCAGTACTTC. The chain links TRBV18 to TRBJ2-7; TRBD1 agrees at 9 bases. The V and J ends lost 1 base and 0 bases, in that order; junction bases with no gene match: 4. The germline CDR1 and CDR2 sequences are KGHSH and LQKENI. This CDR3 has 16 residues.

There are many counts of this clonotype. V is TRBV14 and J is TRBJ2-7; D not resolved. Trimming stripped 0 bases from V and 5 bases from J, with 14 bases between. The CDR3 loop spans 15 amino acids. The V gene's germline CDR1 is SGHDN and CDR2 FVKESK. The DNA of the CDR3 is TGTGCCAGCAGCCAAGATTACCCCCTTAGGGACGAGCAGTACTTC. Translating gives CASSQDYPLRDEQYF.

In this sample, this clonotype turned up many times. The rearrangement joins TRBV7-2 to TRBJ2-1, with 8 bases identical to TRBD2. Trimming took 1 base from V and 9 from J; bases not matched to a gene: 11. The CDR3 runs 16 residues. Germline V CDR1 and CDR2: SGHTA, FQGNSA. CDR3 coding DNA: TGTGCCAGCAGCTTAGGGGTGACTAGCGTATTGAGTGAGCAGTTCTTC. It encodes CASSLGVTSVLSEQFF.

The chain has TRBV7-7 and TRBJ2-5, with TRBD2 matching 9 bases. V was clipped by 5 bases and J by 4 bases; unmatched bases: 11. CDR1 SSHAT and CDR2 FNYEAQ come from the germline V gene (reference sequence). The CDR3 has 16 amino acids. CDR3 region: CASSRKGASGTETQYF. CDR3 nucleotides: TGTGCCAGCAGCCGTAAAGGGGCTAGCGGGACAGAGACCCAGTACTTC.

This clonotype showed up many times. V is TRBV27 and J is TRBJ2-7; D unresolved. Germline V gene data show CDR1 as MNHEY and CDR2 as SMNVEV (reference sequence). CDR3 length: 14 residues. The germline V and J ends were trimmed by 4 bases and 6 bases, with 16 bases remaining between them. CDR3: CASSSDPQVGEQYF. DNA of the CDR3: TGTGCCAGCAGTTCTGACCCTCAGGTGGGCGAGCAGTACTTC.

This clonotype has at least ten counts. The rearrangement links TRBV29-1 to TRBJ2-1; D is perhaps TRBD1 or TRBD2 (6 bases each). The ends were cut back, 6 bases at V and 0 bases at J, with 15 bases in the middle. The CDR3 loop spans 15 amino acids. Looked up from germline, CDR1 is SQVTM and CDR2 is ANQGSEA. For the CDR3, the DNA is TGCAGCGTGGAGACAGGCGGGGTCTCCTACAATGAGCAGTTCTTC. Its translation: CSVETGGVSYNEQFF.

The chain joins TRBV5-1 to TRBJ1-5; no reliable D call. Germline values: CDR1 SGHRS, CDR2 YFSETQ. The CDR3 is 13 amino acids. V lost 2 bases and J lost 6, with 9 bases in between. For the CDR3, the DNA is TGCGCCAGCAGCTTCGAAGGGCCTCAGCCCCAGCATTTT. Protein sequence: CASSFEGPQPQHF.

In its sample, this clonotype was seen many times. The chain recombines TRBV7-3 with TRBJ2-3; D ambiguous. The CDR3 is 15 amino acids. V was shortened by 4 bases and J by 2 bases, with 13 bases between the two germline ends. Germline assignment: CDR1 SGHTA and CDR2 FQGTGA. The CDR3 nucleotides are TGTGCCAGCAGCTCGACTCCGGTCTCCACAGATACGCAGTATTTT. This encodes CASSSTPVSTDTQYF.

The rearrangement links TRBV7-2 to TRBJ2-2; TRBD1 matches 7 bases. This CDR3 comprises 14 residues. Germline V gene data show CDR1 as SGHTA and CDR2 as FQGNSA. The V segment lost 5 bases and the J segment 4 bases; nucleotides outside the gene matches: 4. CDR3 region: CASSQGQSTGELFF. In DNA, the CDR3 is TGTGCCAGCAGCCAGGGACAGTCCACCGGGGAGCTGTTTTTT.

This clonotype occurred many times. The V call is TRBV7-2, the J call TRBJ2-7, with D unclear. The V gene lost 6 bases and the J gene lost 3 bases, with 12 bases spanning the gap. Looked up from germline, CDR1 is SGHTA and CDR2 is FQGNSA. This CDR3 region has 13 residues. The DNA of the CDR3 is TGTGCCAGCAGACTCGGACCTGACTACGAGCAGTACTTC. Translated: CASRLGPDYEQYF.

This clonotype was seen ten or more times. The rearrangement links TRBV7-8 to TRBJ2-1; tentative D call: TRBD2 (7 bases). The CDR3 has 15 amino acids. Germline CDR1 SGHVS, CDR2 FQNEAQ. With 6 bases removed from V and 7 bases from J, the gap between germline ends came to 19 bases. CDR3 sequence: CASSLGRGVRNEQFF. CDR3 sequence (DNA): TGTGCCAGCAGTTTGGGGAGGGGGGTAAGGAATGAGCAGTTCTTC.

This clonotype was detected a few times. This chain connects TRBV7-8 to TRBJ1-6, with 8 bases matching TRBD1. The V gene's germline CDR1 is SGHVS and CDR2 FQNEAQ. The CDR3 is 15 amino acids. Germline trimming cut 4 bases from V and 7 bases from J; bases unmatched to any gene: 6. For the CDR3, the DNA is TGTGCCAGCAGCTCCCGAGGGACAGGAAATTCACCCCTCCACTTT. Translating it yields CASSSRGTGNSPLHF.

This clonotype was seen repeatedly, ten times or more. This rearrangement joins TRBV29-1 to TRBJ2-5; D might be TRBD1 or TRBD2, each matching 6 bases. CDR1 and CDR2 from the germline V gene are SQVTM and ANQGSEA. The CDR3 has 16 residues. V gave up 1 base and J gave up 5 bases, with 20 bases separating them. The chain's CDR3 is CSVEAQGPGGLETQYF. CDR3 coding DNA: TGCAGCGTTGAAGCTCAAGGGCCCGGGGGCTTGGAGACCCAGTACTTC.

This clonotype has at least ten counts. The V and J genes are TRBV15 and TRBJ2-5, with 7 bases that match TRBD1. The germline V gene encodes CDR1 LNHNV and CDR2 YYDKDF (reference sequence). The CDR3 is made up of 15 amino acids. V trimming: 7 bases; J trimming: 5 bases; junction bases outside the gene matches: 13. The CDR3 region is CATTPADRAGETQYF. The CDR3, as DNA: TGTGCCACCACTCCGGCAGACAGGGCTGGCGAGACCCAGTACTTC.

This clonotype was observed many times. This chain joins TRBV20-1 and TRBJ2-7, with 8 bases lining up with TRBD1. The germline CDR1 and CDR2 sequences are DFQATT and SNEGSKA (reference sequence). Trimming removed 0 bases from V and 5 bases from J; junction bases left unmatched: 6. This CDR3 comprises 14 residues. The CDR3 reads CSARDRTGIHEQYF. CDR3 sequence (DNA): TGCAGTGCTAGAGATAGGACAGGGATCCACGAGCAGTACTTC.

This clonotype has a count of ten or more. V gene TRBV10-3 combines with J gene TRBJ2-4; D call uncertain. V was clipped by 0 bases and J by 5 bases, with 11 bases between them. The germline V gene encodes CDR1 ENHRY and CDR2 SYGVKD. The CDR3 has 15 amino acids. CDR3 coding DNA: TGTGCCATCAGTGAGTCGGAAGTTATCGAAAACATTCAGTACTTC. Residues: CAISESEVIENIQYF.

The CDR3 DNA follows: TGTGCCAGCAGTCAGGGGCCCGAGCAGTACTTC. It codes for CASSQGPEQYF. The chain recombines TRBV28 with TRBJ2-7, with D perhaps matching TRBD1 (6 bases). The germline V gene encodes CDR1 MDHEN and CDR2 SYDVKM. The CDR3 covers 11 residues. V was clipped by 5 bases and J by 6 bases, with 8 bases between them.

This clonotype has ten or more counts. The rearrangement uses TRBV7-2 and TRBJ1-6, with D maybe TRBD1 (6 bases). CDR3 length equals 15 residues. CDR1 is SGHTA and CDR2 is FQGNSA in the germline V gene. Trimming removed 1 base from V and 10 bases from J, with 14 bases in between. Here the CDR3 reads CASSLGGRGGSPLHF. The DNA of the CDR3 is TGTGCCAGCAGCTTAGGGGGGCGCGGGGGGTCACCCCTCCACTTT.

This clonotype was seen ten or more times. CDR3 sequence reads: CASSQEGGGNSPLHF. The CDR3 region has the DNA TGTGCCAGCAGCCAAGAGGGGGGGGGAAATTCACCCCTCCACTTT. J is TRBJ1-6 and V is TRBV4-2; tentative D call: TRBD1 (5 bases). CDR1 and CDR2 from the germline V gene are LGHNA and YNFKEQ. V was pared by 0 bases and J by 7 bases, with 10 bases between. The CDR3 contains 15 residues.

This clonotype has at least ten counts. This chain links TRBV3-1 with TRBJ2-1; TRBD1 aligns across 7 bases. Germline-derived CDR1 and CDR2 are LGHDT and YNNKEL (reference sequence). V was pared by 2 bases and J by 6 bases, with 4 bases of the junction left unmatched. There are 14 residues in the CDR3. DNA of the CDR3: TGTGCCAGCAGCCAACTGGGACAGTGCAATGAGCAGTTCTTC. Protein sequence: CASSQLGQCNEQFF.

The table lists this clonotype with many counts. The chain combines TRBV12-3 or TRBV12-4 with TRBJ2-1; a weak D match, TRBD2 (5 bases). Trimming stripped 9 bases from V and 0 bases from J, with 9 bases between. CDR3 size: 13 residues. For the CDR3, the DNA is TGTGCCAGTGCGGGCAGCTCCTACAATGAGCAGTTCTTC. Residues: CASAGSSYNEQFF.